What follows are 14 T cell receptor beta chains derived from one specimen sequenced in a study of identical twins. TCRdb passed the 5' RACE reads through MiXCR, listing each CDR3 protein once. The sample consists of fewer than 250,000 distinct CDR3 sequences, approximately 7% of them appearing once. These data also formed part of another study, on yellow fever vaccine responses in identical twins.

The sample comprised memory (CD45RO+) T cells sorted from blood. These receptors originate from a woman in her late teens or twenties in good health.

This chain joins TRBV10-3 and TRBJ2-4; TRBD1 matches at 9 bases. With 0 bases clipped from V and 2 bases from J, the junction kept 5 bases outside the gene matches. CDR1 is ENHRY and CDR2 is SYGVKD in the germline V gene. This CDR3 region has 17 residues. In DNA form, the CDR3 reads TGTGCCATCAGTGAGTCGGGACAGGGTTGGACCAAAAACATTCAGTACTTC. Translation gives CAISESGQGWTKNIQYF.

This clonotype was observed many times. The V gene is TRBV6-2 or TRBV6-3, the J gene TRBJ2-7; D gene unclear. The length of the CDR3 is 14 residues. CDR1 and CDR2 (germline): MNHEY, SVGEGT. Trimming removed 0 bases from V and 2 bases from J, with 8 bases in between. DNA for the CDR3: TGTGCCAGCAGTTACTCCCCAGCAGCCTACGAGCAGTACTTC. Protein product: CASSYSPAAYEQYF.

This clonotype occurred a few times. The chain combines TRBV25-1 with TRBJ2-1; 8 positions match TRBD2. The CDR3 contains 14 residues. The J segment lost 9 bases and the V segment lost 2 bases, leaving 6 bases of the junction unmatched. Germline loops: CDR1 MGHDK, CDR2 SYGVNS. The CDR3 DNA reads TGTGCCAGCAGTGAAGGGGCGGGGGGTGGTGAGCAGTTCTTC. Residues: CASSEGAGGGEQFF. The whole variable domain, filled in from reference TRBV25-1 and TRBJ2-1, reads EADIYQTPRYLVIGTGKKITLECSQTMGHDKMYWYQQDPGMELHLIHYSYGVNSTEKGDLSSESTVSRIRTEHFPLTLESARPSHTSQYLCASSEGAGGGEQFFGPGTRLTVL.

The J gene is TRBJ2-1, the V gene TRBV4-1, with 12 bases fitting TRBD2. This CDR3 contains 18 residues. Per germline, CDR1 MGHRA and CDR2 YSYEKL. Trimming took 0 bases from V and 6 from J; bases not matched to a gene: 9. This chain's CDR3 is CASSQDLAGGPVFNEQFF. CDR3 nucleotides: TGCGCCAGCAGCCAAGATCTAGCGGGAGGGCCGGTGTTCAATGAGCAGTTCTTC.

This rearrangement joins TRBV27 to TRBJ2-2, with TRBD1 matching 7 bases. CDR3 size: 17 residues. Trimming took 5 bases from V and 0 from J; bases not matched to a gene: 9. Germline V gene sequence: CDR1 MNHEY, CDR2 SMNVEV (reference sequence). The CDR3 DNA sequence: TGTGCCAGCAGTGAGAGGGGGCAGCTCGCGAACACCGGGGAGCTGTTTTTT. This translates into CASSERGQLANTGELFF.

This clonotype was counted many times. The genes are TRBV25-1 and TRBJ2-3; tentative D call: TRBD2 (5 bases). Deletions cut 6 bases from V and 0 bases from J, with 13 bases between. Germline V lookup: CDR1 MGHDK, CDR2 SYGVNS. This CDR3 has 15 residues. The CDR3 is CASRPTGISTDTQYF. The DNA for the CDR3 is TGTGCCAGCAGGCCCACCGGGATAAGCACAGATACGCAGTATTTT.

This clonotype was counted between two and nine times. The chain links TRBV20-1 to TRBJ2-1; no clear D. Per the germline V gene, CDR1 is DFQATT and CDR2 is SNEGSKA (reference sequence). The CDR3 spans 11 residues. Trimming removed 5 bases from V and 10 bases from J, with 12 bases in between. The chain's CDR3 is CSAGRLGEQFF. Written as DNA, the CDR3 is TGCAGTGCTGGAAGACTTGGAGAGCAGTTCTTC.

Many counts were recorded for this clonotype. The V and J genes are TRBV5-1 and TRBJ1-6; D is unclear. The CDR3 is 14 amino acids. Germline V gives CDR1 SGHRS, CDR2 YFSETQ. With 5 bases removed from V and 7 bases from J, the gap between germline ends came to 13 bases. CDR3 DNA: TGCGCCAGCAGACCCGGTGATCAGAATTCACCCCTCCACTTT. It is translated as CASRPGDQNSPLHF.

This clonotype was detected only a few times. This chain joins TRBV3-1 and TRBJ2-7; possibly TRBD2 for D (5 bases). Trimming shortened V by 6 bases and J by 0 bases, and 12 bases separated the two germline ends. Looked up from germline, CDR1 is LGHDT and CDR2 is YNNKEL (reference sequence). The CDR3 is made up of 14 amino acids. The chain's CDR3 is CASRLSGSSYEQYF. The CDR3 DNA sequence: TGTGCCAGCAGACTGAGCGGAAGCTCCTACGAGCAGTACTTC.

Ten or more counts support this clonotype. This rearrangement joins TRBV6-1 to TRBJ1-5, with 10 bases identical to TRBD1. This CDR3 spans 17 amino acids. With 5 bases clipped from V and 2 bases from J, the junction kept 9 bases outside the gene matches. Germline V gene lookup returns CDR1 MNHNS and CDR2 SASEGT. Here the CDR3 reads CASSQDRGRTRNQPQHF. The CDR3 bases are TGTGCCAGCAGTCAAGACAGGGGGCGCACCCGCAATCAGCCCCAGCATTTT.

This clonotype was seen ten or more times. The rearrangement links TRBV12-3 or TRBV12-4 to TRBJ1-5; 8 bases map to TRBD1. CDR3 length: 16 residues. V dropped 2 bases and J dropped 6; count of bases not matched to a gene: 9. CDR3 protein: CASSLNGQGPFQPQHF. The CDR3 region has the DNA TGTGCCAGCAGTTTAAACGGACAGGGCCCTTTTCAGCCCCAGCATTTT.

This rearrangement joins TRBV20-1 to TRBJ2-7; D not certain. Trimming pared 0 bases from V and 3 bases from J, leaving 12 bases between. Germline lookup yields CDR1 DFQATT and CDR2 SNEGSKA (reference sequence). This CDR3 region has 14 residues. The CDR3 region has the DNA TGCAGTGCTAGAGATCTCAGCAGGAGCTACGAGCAGTACTTC. Amino acid sequence: CSARDLSRSYEQYF.

This chain links TRBV10-3 with TRBJ2-3; D unclear. V was clipped by 0 bases and J by 4 bases, with 14 bases between them. The CDR3 runs to 16 residues. The V gene's germline CDR1 is ENHRY and CDR2 SYGVKD. The DNA of the CDR3 is TGTGCCATCAGTGAGTCGGCGGACCGGTGGGCAGATACGCAGTATTTT. As protein: CAISESADRWADTQYF.

This clonotype has a count of ten or more. The chain is built from TRBV9 and TRBJ1-2; 9 bases map to TRBD1. V lost 3 bases and J lost 7; bases outside the gene matches: 10. The CDR3 length is 15 residues. Germline V gives CDR1 SGDLS, CDR2 YYNGEE. CDR3 bases: TGTGCCAGCAGCGCGGCCGGGACAGGGACATCTGGCTACACCTTC. Its translation is CASSAAGTGTSGYTF.